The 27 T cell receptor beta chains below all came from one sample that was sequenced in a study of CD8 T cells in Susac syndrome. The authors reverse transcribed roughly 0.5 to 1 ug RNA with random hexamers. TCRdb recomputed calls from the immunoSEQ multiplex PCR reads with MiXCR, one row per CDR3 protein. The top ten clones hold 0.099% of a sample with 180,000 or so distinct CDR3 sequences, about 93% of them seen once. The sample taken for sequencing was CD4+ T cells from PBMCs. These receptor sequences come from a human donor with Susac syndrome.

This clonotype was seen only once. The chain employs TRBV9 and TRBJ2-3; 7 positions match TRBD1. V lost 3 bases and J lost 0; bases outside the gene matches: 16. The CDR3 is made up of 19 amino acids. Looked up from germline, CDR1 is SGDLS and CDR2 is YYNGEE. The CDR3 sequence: CASSDTPPRTGWSTDTQYF. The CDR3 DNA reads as TGTGCCAGCAGCGACACCCCTCCCCGGACAGGATGGAGCACAGATACGCAGTATTTT.

The CDR3 loop reads CSARRDSQSSYEQYF. CDR3 DNA sequence: TGCAGTGCTAGAAGGGACAGCCAGAGCTCCTACGAGCAGTACTTC. The chain carries TRBV20-1 and TRBJ2-7; TRBD1 aligns across 7 bases. V trimming: 2 bases; J trimming: 0 bases; junction bases outside the gene matches: 7. Germline loops: CDR1 DFQATT, CDR2 SNEGSKA (reference sequence). The CDR3 totals 15 residues.

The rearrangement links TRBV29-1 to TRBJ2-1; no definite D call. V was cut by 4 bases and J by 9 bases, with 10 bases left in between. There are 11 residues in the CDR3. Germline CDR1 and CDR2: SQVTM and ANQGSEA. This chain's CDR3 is CSVVVTAEQFF. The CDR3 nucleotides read TGCAGCGTTGTGGTTACGGCTGAGCAGTTCTTC.

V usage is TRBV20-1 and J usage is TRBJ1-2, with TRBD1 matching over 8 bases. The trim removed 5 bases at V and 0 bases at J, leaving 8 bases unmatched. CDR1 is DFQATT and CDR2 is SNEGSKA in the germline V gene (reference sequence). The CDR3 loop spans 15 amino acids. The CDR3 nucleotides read TGCAGTGCTTCCGGACAGGGCGCCTCTAACTATGGCTACACCTTC. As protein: CSASGQGASNYGYTF.

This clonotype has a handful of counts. CDR3 residues: CASSLLGLNPSYNEQFF. CDR3 sequence (DNA): TGTGCCAGCAGCTTACTTGGACTGAATCCCTCCTACAATGAGCAGTTCTTC. This chain joins TRBV7-2 and TRBJ2-1, with a possible D match to TRBD2 (5 bases). This CDR3 has 17 residues. Germline V gene data show CDR1 as SGHTA and CDR2 as FQGNSA. The V end lost 2 bases, the J end lost 0 bases, and 14 bases lay between the germline ends.

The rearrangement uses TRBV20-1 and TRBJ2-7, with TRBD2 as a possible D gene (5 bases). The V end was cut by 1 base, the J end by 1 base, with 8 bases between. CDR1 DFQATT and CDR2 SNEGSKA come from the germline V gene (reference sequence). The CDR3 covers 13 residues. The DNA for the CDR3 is TGCAGTGCTAGAGGACTAAGGTCCTACGAGCAGTACTTC. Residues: CSARGLRSYEQYF.

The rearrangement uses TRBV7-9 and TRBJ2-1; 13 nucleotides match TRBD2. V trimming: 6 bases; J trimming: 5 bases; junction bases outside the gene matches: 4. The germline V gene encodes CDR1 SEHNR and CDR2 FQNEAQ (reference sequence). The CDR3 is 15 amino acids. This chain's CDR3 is CASRPGLAGHNEQFF. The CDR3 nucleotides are TGTGCCAGCAGGCCGGGACTAGCGGGGCACAATGAGCAGTTCTTC.

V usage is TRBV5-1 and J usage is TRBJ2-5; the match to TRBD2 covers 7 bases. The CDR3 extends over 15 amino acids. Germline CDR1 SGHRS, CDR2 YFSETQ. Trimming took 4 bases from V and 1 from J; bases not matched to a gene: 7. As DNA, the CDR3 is TGCGCCAGCAGCCCGGGGGGAGCCACCCAAGAGACCCAGTACTTC. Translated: CASSPGGATQETQYF.

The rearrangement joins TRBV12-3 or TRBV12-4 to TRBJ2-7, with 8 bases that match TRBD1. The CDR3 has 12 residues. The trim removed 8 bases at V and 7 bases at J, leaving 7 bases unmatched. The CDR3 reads CASGRQGREQYF. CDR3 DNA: TGTGCCAGCGGGCGACAGGGGCGGGAGCAGTACTTC.

CDR3 sequence (DNA): TGTGCCAGCAGTTTGTTGGAGGACGAGCAGTACTTC. This codes for CASSLLEDEQYF. The chain combines TRBV7-2 with TRBJ2-7; tentatively, D is TRBD2 (5 bases). Germline V CDR1 and CDR2: SGHTA, FQGNSA. With 6 bases removed from V and 5 bases from J, the gap between germline ends came to 11 bases. The CDR3 loop spans 12 amino acids.

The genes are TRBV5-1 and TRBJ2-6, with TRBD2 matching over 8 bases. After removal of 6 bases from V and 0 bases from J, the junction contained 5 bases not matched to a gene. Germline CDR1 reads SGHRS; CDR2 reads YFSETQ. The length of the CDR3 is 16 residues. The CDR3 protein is CASTPGGYSGANVLTF. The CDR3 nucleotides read TGCGCCAGCACCCCGGGGGGGTACTCTGGGGCCAACGTCCTGACTTTC.

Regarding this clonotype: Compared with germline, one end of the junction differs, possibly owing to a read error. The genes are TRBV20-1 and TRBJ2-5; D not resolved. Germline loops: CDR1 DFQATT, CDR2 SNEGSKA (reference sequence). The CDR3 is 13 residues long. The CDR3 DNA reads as TGCAGTGCTAGAGATTTCCAGCAAGAGAGCCAGTACTTC. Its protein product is CSARDFQQESQYF.

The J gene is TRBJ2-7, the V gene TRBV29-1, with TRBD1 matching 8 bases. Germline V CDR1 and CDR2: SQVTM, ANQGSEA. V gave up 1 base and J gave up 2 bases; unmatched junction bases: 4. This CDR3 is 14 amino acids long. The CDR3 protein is CSVEGQGRPYEQYF. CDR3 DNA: TGCAGCGTTGAAGGACAGGGGAGGCCCTACGAGCAGTACTTC.

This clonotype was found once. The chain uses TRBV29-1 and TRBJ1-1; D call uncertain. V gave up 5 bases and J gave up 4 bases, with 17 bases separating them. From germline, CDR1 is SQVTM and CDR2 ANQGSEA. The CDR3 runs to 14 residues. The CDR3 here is CSVHTLVGSTEAFF. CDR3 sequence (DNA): TGCAGCGTTCATACGTTGGTAGGTTCCACTGAAGCTTTCTTT.

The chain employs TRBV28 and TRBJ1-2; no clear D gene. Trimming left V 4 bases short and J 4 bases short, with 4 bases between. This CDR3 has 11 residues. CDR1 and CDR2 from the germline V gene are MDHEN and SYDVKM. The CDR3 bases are TGTGCCAGCAGTTCTGGCTATGGCTACACCTTC. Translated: CASSSGYGYTF.

The CDR3 DNA reads TGCAGTACCCTTTTAGGACGCCGCAATGAGCAGTTCTTC. Translated, it gives CSTLLGRRNEQFF. The V gene is TRBV20-1, the J gene TRBJ2-1, with D uncertain. CDR3 size: 13 residues. CDR1 and CDR2 (germline): DFQATT, SNEGSKA (reference sequence). Trimming took 8 bases from V and 6 from J, leaving 17 bases between them.

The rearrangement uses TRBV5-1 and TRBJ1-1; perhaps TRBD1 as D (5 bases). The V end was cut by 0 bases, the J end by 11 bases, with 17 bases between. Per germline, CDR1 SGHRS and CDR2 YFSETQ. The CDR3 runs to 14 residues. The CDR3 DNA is TGCGCCAGCAGCTTGGCCTTCGGGGCGCTGGGGGCTTTCTTT. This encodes CASSLAFGALGAFF.

CDR3 nucleotide sequence: TGTGCCAGCAGCCCACGGGGGGACACTGAAGCTTTCTTT. This gives the protein CASSPRGDTEAFF. The chain recombines TRBV9 with TRBJ1-1; tentative D call: TRBD1 (5 bases). Germline values: CDR1 SGDLS, CDR2 YYNGEE. The ends were cut back, 4 bases at V and 3 bases at J, with 10 bases in the middle. This CDR3 is 13 amino acids long.

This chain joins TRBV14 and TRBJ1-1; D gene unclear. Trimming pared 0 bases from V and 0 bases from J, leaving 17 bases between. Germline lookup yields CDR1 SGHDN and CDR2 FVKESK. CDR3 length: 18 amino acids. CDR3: CASSQDYSPPFMNTEAFF. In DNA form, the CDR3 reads TGTGCCAGCAGCCAAGATTACAGTCCACCGTTCATGAACACTGAAGCTTTCTTT.

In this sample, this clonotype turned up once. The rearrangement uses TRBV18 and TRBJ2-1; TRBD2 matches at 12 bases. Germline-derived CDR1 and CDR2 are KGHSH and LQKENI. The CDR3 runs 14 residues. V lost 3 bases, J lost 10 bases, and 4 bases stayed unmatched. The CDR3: CASSPRTSGEEQFF. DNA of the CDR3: TGTGCCAGCTCACCTCGGACTAGCGGGGAAGAGCAGTTCTTC.

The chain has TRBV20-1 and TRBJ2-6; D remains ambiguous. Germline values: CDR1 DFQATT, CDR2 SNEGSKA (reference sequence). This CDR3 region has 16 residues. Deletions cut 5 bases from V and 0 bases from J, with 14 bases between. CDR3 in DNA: TGCAGTGCTCGAAGAGTATATGCCTCTGGGGCCAACGTCCTGACTTTC. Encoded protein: CSARRVYASGANVLTF.

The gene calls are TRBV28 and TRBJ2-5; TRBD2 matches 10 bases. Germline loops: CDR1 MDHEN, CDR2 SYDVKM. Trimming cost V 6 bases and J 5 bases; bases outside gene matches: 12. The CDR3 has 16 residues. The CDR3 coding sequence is TGTGCCAGCAGCCAAACTAGCGGGATAGGTAGGGAGACCCAGTACTTC. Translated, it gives CASSQTSGIGRETQYF. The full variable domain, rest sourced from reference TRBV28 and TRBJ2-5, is DVKVTQSSRYLVKRTGEKVFLECVQDMDHENMFWYRQDPGLGLRLIYFSYDVKMKEKGDIPEGYSVSREKKERFSLILESASTNQTSMYLCASSQTSGIGRETQYFGPGTRLLVL.

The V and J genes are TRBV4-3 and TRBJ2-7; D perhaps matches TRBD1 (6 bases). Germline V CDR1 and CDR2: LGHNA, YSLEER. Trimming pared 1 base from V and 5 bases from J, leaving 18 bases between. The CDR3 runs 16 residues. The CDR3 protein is CASSQGIRQDVHEQYF. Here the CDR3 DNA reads TGCGCCAGCAGCCAAGGTATAAGACAGGATGTACACGAGCAGTACTTC.

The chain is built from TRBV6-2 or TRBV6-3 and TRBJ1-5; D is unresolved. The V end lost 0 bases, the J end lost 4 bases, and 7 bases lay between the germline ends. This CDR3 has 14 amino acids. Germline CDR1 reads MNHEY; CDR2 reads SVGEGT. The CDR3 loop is CASSYSNTNQPQHF. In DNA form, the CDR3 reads TGTGCCAGCAGTTACTCGAACACAAATCAGCCCCAGCATTTT.

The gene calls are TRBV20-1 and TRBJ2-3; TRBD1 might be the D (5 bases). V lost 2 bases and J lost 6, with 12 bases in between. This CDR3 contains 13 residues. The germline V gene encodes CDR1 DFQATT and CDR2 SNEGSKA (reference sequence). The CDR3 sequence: CSARTVGLDTQYF. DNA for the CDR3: TGCAGTGCTAGAACGGTGGGGCTGGATACGCAGTATTTT.

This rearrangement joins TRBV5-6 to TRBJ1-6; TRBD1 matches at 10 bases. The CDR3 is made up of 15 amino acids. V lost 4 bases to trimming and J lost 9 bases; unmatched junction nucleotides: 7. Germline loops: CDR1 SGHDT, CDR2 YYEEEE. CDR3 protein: CASSRDRGQGSPLHF. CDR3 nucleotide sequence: TGTGCCAGCAGCAGGGACAGGGGCCAGGGTTCACCCCTCCACTTT.

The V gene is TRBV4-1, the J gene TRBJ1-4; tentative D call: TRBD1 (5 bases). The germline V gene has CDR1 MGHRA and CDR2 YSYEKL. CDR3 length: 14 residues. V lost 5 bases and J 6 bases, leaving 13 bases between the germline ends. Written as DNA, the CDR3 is TGCGCCAGCAGCATACGCCGGGGCGATGAAAAACTGTTTTTT. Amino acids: CASSIRRGDEKLFF.